The clone carrying this TCR beta chain was recorded a few times. The target antigen is unknown. Germline values: CDR1 KGHSH, CDR2 LQKENI. V lost 0 bases to trimming and J lost 2 bases, with 4 bases between them. This CDR3 spans 13 amino acids. Prepared libraries of TCR beta cDNA carried unique molecular identifiers. TCRdb re-analysed the PCR reads in MiXCR, keeping a single row per CDR3 protein. The sample contains 350,000 to 450,000 distinct CDR3 sequences, 39% of which appear only once. The data were obtained in a study of post-analysis software for immune sequencing data. General observations from the study: Controls showed significantly higher normalized Chao1 diversity than did multiple sclerosis patients. Batch-matched samples strongly co-clustered by F measure. Comparison of patients with controls showed five or six TRBV segments more frequent in patients, TRBV5-6, TRBV5-1 and TRBV20-1 among them.

J is TRBJ2-5 and V is TRBV18; D not certain. Source material: blood. The clonotype was recovered from a girl aged 2 to 9 with multiple sclerosis. The CDR3 here is CASSPPDQETQYF. For the CDR3, the DNA is TGTGCCAGCTCACCACCGGATCAAGAGACCCAGTACTTC.